One and the same sample provided the 11 T cell receptor beta chains below, sequenced in a study of shared clonotypes between healthy human individuals. The data were produced by immunoSEQ multiplex PCR, yet TCRdb's version contains in-frame clones alone and is incomplete. The repertoire holds 2.3 million or so clones, with just over 90% as singletons. Material for sequencing was naive CD4+ T cells from PBMCs. As to subset: CD45RA+ positively selected. Receptor source: a man aged 18 to 29 in good health. Some clones in this sample may be carry-over from other donors' samples.

The rearrangement links TRBV7-6 to TRBJ2-1; the D gene is possibly TRBD2 (5 bases). This CDR3 comprises 13 residues. CDR1 is SGHVS, CDR2 FNYEAQ, per germline. Trimming left V 0 bases short and J 11 bases short, with 11 bases between. The CDR3 region is CASSLASTGKQFF. Written as DNA, the CDR3 is TGTGCCAGCAGCTTAGCGAGTACGGGAAAGCAGTTCTTC.

In its sample, this clone was seen once. V usage is TRBV5-4 and J usage is TRBJ2-5, with 9 bases identical to TRBD2. The CDR3 length is 15 residues. CDR1 is SGHNT and CDR2 is YYREEE in the germline V gene (reference sequence). Trimming at V came to 0 bases and at J to 5 bases, leaving 5 bases not matched to a gene. CDR3 residues: CASSLVLAGTETQYF. The DNA of the CDR3 is TGTGCCAGCAGCTTGGTCCTAGCGGGAACGGAGACCCAGTACTTC.

This clone was counted once. The chain carries TRBV11-3 and TRBJ2-7, with 7 nucleotides matching TRBD2. Germline lookup yields CDR1 SGHNT and CDR2 YENEEA. Trimming took 5 bases from V and 2 from J; bases not matched to a gene: 9. This CDR3 is built from 15 residues. This CDR3 reads CASSNPRGGTYEQYF. CDR3 in DNA: TGTGCCAGCAGCAATCCCCGGGGAGGGACCTACGAGCAGTACTTC. Together with reference TRBV11-3 and TRBJ2-7, the CDR3 gives the full variable domain: EAGVVQSPRYKIIEKKQPVAFWCNPISGHNTLYWYLQNLGQGPELLIRYENEEAVDDSQLPKDRFSAERLKGVDSTLKIQPAELGDSAVYLCASSNPRGGTYEQYFGPGTRLTVT.

The rearrangement links TRBV5-4 to TRBJ1-2; D gene unclear. V was clipped by 3 bases and J by 3 bases, with 6 bases between them. The CDR3 runs to 12 residues. CDR1 is SGHNT and CDR2 is YYREEE in the germline V gene (reference sequence). Here the CDR3 reads CASSSPDYGYTF. The CDR3 bases are TGTGCCAGCAGCTCCCCAGACTATGGCTACACCTTC.

V usage is TRBV27 and J usage is TRBJ2-7, with 9 bases that match TRBD2. The CDR3 spans 16 residues. Germline CDR1 MNHEY, CDR2 SMNVEV (reference sequence). V shed 5 bases, J shed 1 base, and the junction held 9 bases outside the gene matches. The CDR3 reads CASSPVLAGGSYEQYF. For the CDR3, the DNA is TGTGCCAGCAGTCCAGTACTAGCGGGCGGATCCTACGAGCAGTACTTC.

This chain connects TRBV5-1 to TRBJ2-3; tentatively, D is TRBD2 (6 bases). V lost 4 bases, J lost 4 bases, and 19 bases lay in between. The CDR3 totals 16 residues. Looked up from germline, CDR1 is SGHRS and CDR2 is YFSETQ. Here the CDR3 reads CASSPRPAGGADTQYF. DNA of the CDR3: TGCGCCAGCAGCCCACGCCCTGCCGGAGGGGCAGATACGCAGTATTTT.

This sequence joins TRBV19 and TRBJ2-5; 8 bases are a match to TRBD1. There are 14 residues in the CDR3. Germline CDR1 reads LNHDA; CDR2 reads SQIVND (reference sequence). Trimming at V came to 6 bases and at J to 5 bases, leaving 8 bases not matched to a gene. DNA for the CDR3: TGTGCCAGTAGCCGCACGGACAGGGTGGAGACCCAGTACTTC. It encodes CASSRTDRVETQYF.

The chain joins TRBV7-2 to TRBJ2-1, with TRBD2 matching over 7 bases. Trimming took 2 bases from V and 0 from J; bases not matched to a gene: 13. Per the germline V gene, CDR1 is SGHTA and CDR2 is FQGNSA. This CDR3 is 19 amino acids long. The CDR3 DNA is TGTGCCAGCAGCTTATGGTATTGGGAGCGCGGGAGCTCCTACAATGAGCAGTTCTTC. This encodes CASSLWYWERGSSYNEQFF.

This sequence joins TRBV5-1 and TRBJ1-1; perhaps TRBD1 as D (6 bases). This CDR3 is 16 amino acids long. V lost 4 bases, J lost 2 bases, and 18 bases lay in between. Per the germline V gene, CDR1 is SGHRS and CDR2 is YFSETQ. The CDR3 DNA is TGCGCCAGCAGCCTGGCTTACCGGGGGCGAAACACTGAAGCTTTCTTT. Its translation is CASSLAYRGRNTEAFF. The full variable domain, rest sourced from reference TRBV5-1 and TRBJ1-1, is KAGVTQTPRYLIKTRGQQVTLSCSPISGHRSVSWYQQTPGQGLQFLFEYFSETQRNKGNFPGRFSGRQFSNSRSEMNVSTLELGDSALYLCASSLAYRGRNTEAFFGQGTRLTVV.

V usage is TRBV6-6 and J usage is TRBJ2-1; 9 nucleotides agree with TRBD2. Germline V CDR1 and CDR2: MNHNY, SVGAGI (reference sequence). The CDR3 is 15 amino acids. V lost 2 bases and J lost 5; bases outside the gene matches: 4. CDR3 nucleotides: TGTGCCAGCAGTTACGGGCTAGCGGGACACAATGAGCAGTTCTTC. The encoded protein is CASSYGLAGHNEQFF.

The CDR3 region has the DNA TGTGCCAGCAGTGAGAGACTAGCGGCCCCCTACAATGAGCAGTTCTTC. Amino acid sequence: CASSERLAAPYNEQFF. The genes are TRBV6-1 and TRBJ2-1; 9 bases line up with TRBD2. The CDR3 has 16 amino acids. Germline CDR1 MNHNS, CDR2 SASEGT. V lost 3 bases and J lost 2; bases outside the gene matches: 5.